Shown below are 17 T cell receptor beta chains from a single sample sequenced in a study of chemoradiotherapy in HPV16-positive cancers. Profiling relied on immunoSEQ multiplex PCR, and the TCRdb table lists in-frame clones only, not all of them. The top ten hold 27% of the sample, which has around 2,500 clones, around 64% seen once. Source: tumor tissue, taken from a patient who underwent chemoradiotherapy. The receptor source for this set is a human donor with HPV-associated anogenital cancer.

This clone was seen more than once but under ten times. CDR3 loop: CATREGQGGYTF. CDR3 coding DNA: TGTGCCACCAGGGAGGGCCAGGGTGGCTACACCTTC. The V call is TRBV6-1, the J call TRBJ1-2; D is possibly TRBD1 (5 bases). This CDR3 spans 12 amino acids. Per germline, CDR1 MNHNS and CDR2 SASEGT. Trimming shortened V by 10 bases and J by 7 bases, and 16 bases separated the two germline ends.

This chain connects TRBV4-3 to TRBJ2-2; possibly TRBD1 or TRBD2 for D (5 bases each). The CDR3 is 15 residues long. In germline, CDR1 is LGHNA, CDR2 YSLEER. The V end was cut by 4 bases, the J end by 1 base, with 10 bases between. The CDR3 protein is CASSLGTGNTGELFF. CDR3 coding DNA: TGCGCCAGCAGCCTCGGGACGGGGAACACCGGGGAGCTGTTTTTT.

This rearrangement joins TRBV4-3 to TRBJ1-2; possible D gene TRBD1, 5 bases. Germline V gene lookup returns CDR1 LGHNA and CDR2 YSLEER. V lost 0 bases to trimming and J lost 3 bases, with 11 bases between them. This CDR3 contains 15 residues. In nucleotides, the CDR3 is TGCGCCAGCAGCCAAGAGACCCCAGGGTACTATGGCTACACCTTC. This encodes CASSQETPGYYGYTF.

This rearrangement joins TRBV7-9 to TRBJ2-7, with D perhaps given as TRBD1 or TRBD2 (5 bases each). The germline V and J ends were trimmed by 2 bases and 1 base, with 12 bases remaining between them. The CDR3 is 15 residues long. Germline CDR1 and CDR2: SEHNR and FQNEAQ (reference sequence). The CDR3 loop reads CASSLTQGRSYEQYF. In nucleotides, the CDR3 is TGTGCCAGCAGCTTAACGCAGGGACGGTCCTACGAGCAGTACTTC.

V usage is TRBV7-9 and J usage is TRBJ2-1; 7 positions match TRBD2. V was clipped by 5 bases and J by 4 bases; unmatched bases: 5. This CDR3 spans 14 amino acids. The germline CDR1 and CDR2 sequences are SEHNR and FQNEAQ (reference sequence). CDR3 in DNA: TGTGCCAGCAGCGCCGGGACTAAATACAATGAGCAGTTCTTC. Its protein product is CASSAGTKYNEQFF.

This clone is classed as large. This chain links TRBV27 with TRBJ1-1; D is uncertain. With 2 bases removed from V and 5 bases from J, the gap between germline ends came to 9 bases. The germline V gene encodes CDR1 MNHEY and CDR2 SMNVEV (reference sequence). This CDR3 is built from 13 residues. The CDR3 DNA follows: TGTGCCAGCAGTTTACGAGAGTATACTGAAGCTTTCTTT. Protein: CASSLREYTEAFF.

The rearrangement links TRBV2 to TRBJ1-1; 9 bases are shared with TRBD1. There are 16 residues in the CDR3. Germline-derived CDR1 and CDR2 are SNHLY and FYNNEI. After removal of 6 bases from V and 0 bases from J, the junction contained 8 bases not matched to a gene. Here the CDR3 reads CASSPQGARVNTEAFF. DNA of the CDR3: TGTGCCAGCAGCCCACAGGGGGCGCGGGTGAACACTGAAGCTTTCTTT.

The chain is built from TRBV6-1 and TRBJ2-1; D tentatively fits TRBD1 or TRBD2 (6 bases each). The V end lost 2 bases, the J end lost 2 bases, and 10 bases lay between the germline ends. CDR1 MNHNS and CDR2 SASEGT come from the germline V gene. CDR3 length equals 15 residues. In DNA form, the CDR3 reads TGTGCCAGCAGTGAAAGGGGGGACCCCTACAATGAGCAGTTCTTC. Translating it yields CASSERGDPYNEQFF.

This clone was detected only a few times. J is TRBJ2-3 and V is TRBV7-2, with 9 nucleotides matching TRBD2. This CDR3 is 17 amino acids long. Germline CDR1 SGHTA, CDR2 FQGNSA. Trimming at V came to 5 bases and at J to 2 bases, leaving 11 bases not matched to a gene. This chain's CDR3 is CASSPQAGGTYTDTQYF. The CDR3 nucleotides are TGTGCCAGCAGCCCCCAAGCGGGGGGAACTTACACAGATACGCAGTATTTT.

In DNA form, the CDR3 reads TGTGCCAGCAGCCTACAGTCGAACACTGAAGCTTTCTTT. Protein product: CASSLQSNTEAFF. V gene TRBV7-8 combines with J gene TRBJ1-1; D call uncertain. V dropped 5 bases and J dropped 1 base, with 8 bases sitting between them. The CDR3 totals 13 residues. The germline gives CDR1 SGHVS, CDR2 FQNEAQ.

This clone has more than one count but fewer than ten. This chain uses TRBV20-1 with TRBJ1-2, with D unclear. V was trimmed by 7 bases and J by 8 bases, leaving 11 bases between them. The CDR3 is 10 residues long. Per germline, CDR1 DFQATT and CDR2 SNEGSKA (reference sequence). CDR3 in amino acids: CSERAGGYTF. The CDR3 region has the DNA TGCAGTGAAAGGGCAGGAGGCTACACCTTC.

This rearrangement joins TRBV7-9 to TRBJ1-1; unclear D gene. The germline CDR1 and CDR2 sequences are SEHNR and FQNEAQ (reference sequence). The length of the CDR3 is 14 residues. The germline V and J ends were trimmed by 1 base and 5 bases, with 11 bases remaining between them. DNA of the CDR3: TGTGCCAGCAGCTTAGAAGACTGGGTTACTGAAGCTTTCTTT. Its translation is CASSLEDWVTEAFF. The whole variable domain, remainder taken from reference TRBV7-9 and TRBJ1-1, is DTGVSQNPRHKITKRGQNVTFRCDPISEHNRLYWYRQTLGQGPEFLTYFQNEAQLEKSRLLSDRFSAERPKGSFSTLEIQRTEQGDSAMYLCASSLEDWVTEAFFGQGTRLTVV.

The sample holds one count of this clone. The CDR3 DNA reads as TGTGCCAGCAGTTACACGGGACACCCGAATCAGCCCCAGCATTTT. Translating it yields CASSYTGHPNQPQHF. This chain uses TRBV2 with TRBJ1-5; D possibly corresponds to TRBD1 (6 bases). V lost 5 bases and J lost 4, with 15 bases in between. Looked up from germline, CDR1 is SNHLY and CDR2 is FYNNEI. This CDR3 has 15 residues.

This chain uses TRBV11-2 with TRBJ1-5; 9 nucleotides align to TRBD1. The germline V gene has CDR1 SGHAT and CDR2 FQNNGV. Unmatched junction bases numbered 6, after V lost 5 bases and J lost 4 bases. The CDR3 spans 15 residues. In DNA, the CDR3 is TGTGCCAGCAGCCCACCAGGACAGGGGAATCAGCCCCAGCATTTT. This codes for CASSPPGQGNQPQHF.

V gene TRBV7-2 combines with J gene TRBJ1-4; possible D gene TRBD1, 6 bases. The V end lost 6 bases, the J end lost 8 bases, and 16 bases lay between the germline ends. The CDR3 runs to 14 residues. Germline V gene data show CDR1 as SGHTA and CDR2 as FQGNSA. The CDR3 reads CASRKGGDGEKLFF. CDR3 bases: TGTGCCAGCAGGAAGGGGGGCGATGGGGAAAAACTGTTTTTT.

This clone has a handful of counts. The rearrangement joins TRBV19 to TRBJ1-2; D perhaps matches TRBD1 (6 bases). In germline, CDR1 is LNHDA, CDR2 SQIVND (reference sequence). The V gene lost 7 bases and the J gene lost 2 bases, with 14 bases spanning the gap. The CDR3 is 14 amino acids. CDR3 sequence reads: CASKSGQLNYGYTF. CDR3 bases: TGTGCCAGTAAGTCAGGACAGCTGAACTATGGCTACACCTTC.

CDR3 region: CASSVGGKNEQFF. The CDR3 DNA is TGTGCCAGCAGCGTAGGCGGGAAGAATGAGCAGTTCTTC. This sequence joins TRBV9 and TRBJ2-1, with a tentative D call TRBD2 (6 bases). V dropped 0 bases and J dropped 7 bases, with 8 bases sitting between them. CDR1 is SGDLS and CDR2 is YYNGEE in the germline V gene. The CDR3 totals 13 residues.